The 24 T cell receptor beta chains presented below share a single source sample, sequenced in a study of T-cell memory formation after mild COVID-19. TCRdb itself ran the 5' RACE reads through MiXCR, one entry per CDR3 protein. This sample has fewer than 40,000 distinct CDR3 sequences, with over 9.5% found just once. Sequencing input: PBMCs or a T cell subset sorted from them (not recorded which). Source of these receptors: a man between 18 and 29 years old who had mild COVID-19 (a few samples of this study predate the infection). Cell type and time point are not known.

At least ten counts were recorded for this clonotype. This chain links TRBV3-1 with TRBJ1-5; tentative D call: TRBD1 (6 bases). V lost 2 bases to trimming and J lost 5 bases, with 10 bases between them. The CDR3 loop spans 14 amino acids. Germline values: CDR1 LGHDT, CDR2 YNNKEL (reference sequence). In DNA form, the CDR3 reads TGTGCCAGCAGCCAATCGGACAGTGATCAGCCCCAGCATTTT. Translation gives CASSQSDSDQPQHF.

This clonotype was detected ten times or more. The chain couples TRBV3-1 to TRBJ1-5; TRBD1 might be the D (5 bases). The germline gives CDR1 LGHDT, CDR2 YNNKEL (reference sequence). V lost 3 bases, J lost 7 bases, and 13 bases lay in between. The CDR3 loop spans 14 amino acids. DNA of the CDR3: TGTGCCAGCAGCCAGGACGGTTGGGGCCAGCCCCAGCATTTT. This codes for CASSQDGWGQPQHF.

V usage is TRBV6-5 and J usage is TRBJ1-1; 8 bases line up with TRBD1. This CDR3 contains 14 residues. Germline V gives CDR1 MNHEY, CDR2 SVGAGI. V trimming: 9 bases; J trimming: 1 base; junction bases outside the gene matches: 7. The CDR3 region is CARSRGQGNTEAFF. In DNA, the CDR3 is TGTGCCAGAAGTCGTGGACAGGGGAACACTGAAGCTTTCTTT.

The sample holds many counts of this clonotype. The chain couples TRBV10-2 to TRBJ1-2; D unresolved. The V and J ends lost 7 bases and 4 bases respectively, with 13 bases between them. The CDR3 runs to 13 residues. The germline CDR1 and CDR2 sequences are WSHSY and SAAADI. This CDR3 reads CASNSGPSYGYTF. CDR3 coding DNA: TGCGCCAGCAATTCCGGGCCGAGCTATGGCTACACCTTC.

At least ten counts were recorded for this clonotype. The chain carries TRBV2 and TRBJ1-6; no firm D call. Deletions cut 7 bases from V and 7 bases from J, with 5 bases between. CDR3 length: 11 residues. In germline, CDR1 is SNHLY, CDR2 FYNNEI. The CDR3 region is CASIGNSPLHF. In DNA, the CDR3 is TGTGCCAGCATAGGGAATTCACCCCTCCACTTT.

This clonotype appeared many times. The rearrangement joins TRBV7-2 to TRBJ2-5, with TRBD2 matching over 10 bases. The CDR3 spans 15 residues. The germline V gene has CDR1 SGHTA and CDR2 FQGNSA. V shed 5 bases, J shed 2 bases, and the junction held 5 bases outside the gene matches. CDR3 coding DNA: TGTGCCAGCAGCCCCGGGACTAGCGTACAAGAGACCCAGTACTTC. Translation gives CASSPGTSVQETQYF.

This clonotype was observed at least ten times. The chain recombines TRBV7-8 with TRBJ1-2; 7 bases are shared with TRBD1. Trimming removed 5 bases from V and 1 base from J; junction bases left unmatched: 7. This CDR3 contains 15 residues. Germline-derived CDR1 and CDR2 are SGHVS and FQNEAQ. CDR3 sequence: CASSQGGSVNYGYTF. CDR3 nucleotide sequence: TGTGCCAGCAGCCAAGGGGGCAGCGTTAACTATGGCTACACCTTC.

This clonotype was seen only a few times. V and J are TRBV5-1 and TRBJ2-3; D gene ambiguous. Trimming pared 3 bases from V and 0 bases from J, leaving 11 bases between. Germline assignment: CDR1 SGHRS and CDR2 YFSETQ. The CDR3 is 15 amino acids. The CDR3 reads CASSWDRPSTDTQYF. CDR3 in DNA: TGCGCCAGCAGCTGGGATCGACCTAGCACAGATACGCAGTATTTT.

This clonotype was counted many times. The chain uses TRBV20-1 and TRBJ1-5, with TRBD1 matching over 7 bases. With V trimmed by 3 bases and J by 4 bases, 9 bases remained unmatched. Germline values: CDR1 DFQATT, CDR2 SNEGSKA (reference sequence). This CDR3 comprises 15 residues. CDR3 DNA: TGCAGTGCTAGTTCGGCGACAGGGTGGAATCAGCCCCAGCATTTT. It specifies CSASSATGWNQPQHF.

The chain joins TRBV18 to TRBJ2-7, with a weak D call TRBD1 (8 bases). This CDR3 contains 13 residues. Germline V gene sequence: CDR1 KGHSH, CDR2 LQKENI. The CDR3 region is CASSPDRGGQDWV. For the CDR3, the DNA is TGTGCCAGCTCACCAGATCGCGGGGGACAGGATTGGGTC.

This clonotype was observed many times. This chain uses TRBV20-1 with TRBJ2-1; the D is unclear. This CDR3 region has 15 residues. CDR1 is DFQATT and CDR2 is SNEGSKA in the germline V gene (reference sequence). Trimming stripped 5 bases from V and 4 bases from J, with 18 bases between. The CDR3 is CSAPPPGRFYNEQFF. The CDR3 DNA follows: TGCAGTGCTCCTCCTCCCGGCCGGTTTTACAATGAGCAGTTCTTC.

In this sample, this clonotype turned up many times. This chain links TRBV12-3 or TRBV12-4 with TRBJ2-2, with 11 bases aligning to TRBD2. The CDR3 has 15 residues. V was clipped by 5 bases and J by 3 bases; unmatched bases: 2. The CDR3 here is CASSALAGDTGELFF. CDR3 sequence (DNA): TGTGCCAGCAGTGCACTAGCGGGGGACACCGGGGAGCTGTTTTTT.

This clonotype was observed at least ten times. The V and J genes are TRBV6-5 and TRBJ1-1, with D possibly matching TRBD1 (6 bases). The CDR3 has 15 residues. V lost 2 bases, J lost 4 bases, and 14 bases lay in between. Germline assignment: CDR1 MNHEY and CDR2 SVGAGI. CDR3 nucleotides: TGTGCCAGCAGTTACAGGGCACAGGGTGCCACTGAAGCTTTCTTT. It codes for CASSYRAQGATEAFF.

This clonotype was seen at least ten times. This chain uses TRBV20-1 with TRBJ1-3; 9 bases align to TRBD1. The CDR3 has 13 amino acids. V shed 6 bases and J 5 bases; nucleotides not matched to a gene: 5. Germline loops: CDR1 DFQATT, CDR2 SNEGSKA (reference sequence). CDR3 coding DNA: TGCAGTGCGGCACAGGGGGCCCGAAACACCATATATTTT. Translating gives CSAAQGARNTIYF.

The table lists this clonotype with a few counts. The chain uses TRBV12-1 and TRBJ2-3; the table's TRBD1 call for D was not verified on the DNA. TRBV12-1 is listed as a pseudogene. This CDR3 is built from 15 residues. This CDR3 is CASARLWGVVDTQYF. CDR3 nucleotides: TGTGCCAGCGCTCGCCTTTGGGGGGTGGTAGATACGCAGTATTTT.

At least ten counts were recorded for this clonotype. In DNA, the CDR3 is TGTGCCAGCAGCTTATTTATCGGGGAGCGACGACTAGCCAAAAACATTCAGTACTTC. The encoded protein is CASSLFIGERRLAKNIQYF. The chain employs TRBV7-2 and TRBJ2-4; tentatively, D is TRBD2 (5 bases). There are 19 residues in the CDR3. Trimming removed 2 bases from V and 0 bases from J, with 20 bases in between. Per germline, CDR1 SGHTA and CDR2 FQGNSA. The whole variable domain, filled in from reference TRBV7-2 and TRBJ2-4, reads GAGVSQSPSNKVTEKGKDVELRCDPISGHTALYWYRQSLGQGLEFLIYFQGNSAPDKSGLPSDRFSAERTGGSVSTLTIQRTQQEDSAVYLCASSLFIGERRLAKNIQYFGAGTRLSVL.

This clonotype was detected a few times. This sequence joins TRBV11-1 and TRBJ1-6; D gene ambiguous. Germline assignment: CDR1 SGHAT and CDR2 FQDESV (reference sequence). The V end was cut by 2 bases, the J end by 11 bases, with 13 bases between. The CDR3 sequence is 14 residues long. The CDR3 here is CASSLSSAGTPLHF. CDR3 bases: TGTGCCAGCAGCTTATCGTCGGCCGGGACACCCCTCCACTTT. Variable domain in full (rest from reference TRBV11-1 and TRBJ1-6): EAEVAQSPRYKITEKSQAVAFWCDPISGHATLYWYRQILGQGPELLVQFQDESVVDDSQLPKDRFSAERLKGVDSTLKIQPAELGDSAMYLCASSLSSAGTPLHFGNGTRLTVT.

This clonotype has at least ten counts. The J gene is TRBJ2-5, the V gene TRBV6-6, with D possibly being TRBD1 (6 bases). This CDR3 has 14 amino acids. The germline V and J ends were trimmed by 6 bases and 5 bases, with 16 bases remaining between them. Germline CDR1 is MNHNY and CDR2 is SVGAGI (reference sequence). The CDR3 nucleotides read TGTGCCAGCAGCCTATTTGGGGGCGGGGAGACCCAGTACTTC. This translates into CASSLFGGGETQYF.

This clonotype was counted a few times. The rearrangement joins TRBV15 to TRBJ2-2; 7 bases map to TRBD1. The CDR3 consists of 15 residues. In germline, CDR1 is LNHNV, CDR2 YYDKDF (reference sequence). V gave up 5 bases and J gave up 4 bases; unmatched junction bases: 7. The CDR3 sequence: CATSRRGRGTGELFF. As DNA, the CDR3 is TGTGCCACCAGCCGAAGGGGGCGCGGCACCGGGGAGCTGTTTTTT.

Ten or more counts support this clonotype. The chain combines TRBV12-5 with TRBJ2-5; TRBD1 matches at 10 bases. V was clipped by 2 bases and J by 5 bases; unmatched bases: 8. Germline CDR1 reads LGHNT; CDR2 reads FRNRAP. This CDR3 has 16 amino acids. CDR3 DNA sequence: TGTGCTAGTGGTTTGACCCCGGGACAGGGGAGTGAGACCCAGTACTTC. Protein: CASGLTPGQGSETQYF.

At least ten counts were recorded for this clonotype. V usage is TRBV20-1 and J usage is TRBJ2-3, with TRBD2 matching 9 bases. Per the germline V gene, CDR1 is DFQATT and CDR2 is SNEGSKA (reference sequence). Unmatched junction bases numbered 8, after V lost 0 bases and J lost 4 bases. The CDR3 runs to 16 residues. Here the CDR3 reads CSARDIASGDADTQYF. The CDR3 bases are TGCAGTGCTAGAGATATAGCTAGCGGGGATGCAGATACGCAGTATTTT.

This clonotype was seen ten or more times. The chain carries TRBV4-1 and TRBJ2-5, with 7 nucleotides matching TRBD1. The CDR3 is 13 amino acids. Losses at the gene ends were 4 bases for V and 6 bases for J; bases not matched to a gene: 5. Germline V gene sequence: CDR1 MGHRA, CDR2 YSYEKL. The CDR3 protein is CASSLTGEQTQYF. The CDR3 DNA reads as TGCGCCAGCAGCCTTACAGGGGAACAGACCCAGTACTTC.

This clonotype was found many times. The V call is TRBV12-3 or TRBV12-4, the J call TRBJ2-3, with TRBD2 matching over 8 bases. There are 14 residues in the CDR3. J lost 4 bases, V lost 6 bases, and 6 bases had no gene match. The chain's CDR3 is CASRHSGGADTQYF. Here the CDR3 DNA reads TGTGCCAGCAGGCACTCGGGGGGGGCAGATACGCAGTATTTT.

The sample holds many counts of this clonotype. This rearrangement joins TRBV20-1 to TRBJ2-1; no definite D call. The CDR3 consists of 15 residues. Germline CDR1 reads DFQATT; CDR2 reads SNEGSKA (reference sequence). The germline V and J ends were trimmed by 6 bases and 3 bases, with 18 bases remaining between them. The CDR3 reads CSAPPYGSVYNEQFF. The CDR3 DNA reads as TGCAGTGCCCCGCCCTATGGCTCGGTCTACAATGAGCAGTTCTTC.